The present TCR beta chain was sequenced within a study of T cells in narcolepsy. Study information: Enrolled donors included narcolepsy type 1 or type 2 patients and healthy controls. Study observations and caveats: Reportedly, autoreactive clonotypes were serially detected in patients' blood but not controls'. Comparing one patient's CSF and blood CD4+ clonotypes highlighted HCRT- and TRIB2-specific autoreactive clonotypes. No autoreactive T cell clone sequences appeared in some memory CD4+ repertoires.

As to this clone: What it binds is not known.

Some clones are missing from TCRdb's copy, which holds only in-frame ones; the method was immunoSEQ multiplex PCR. Of just under 35,000 clones in the sample, around 80% were seen once. This sequence was found in a human donor in good health. Sequencing used memory (CD45RA-) CD4+ T cells from blood.

The DNA for the CDR3 is TGTGCCAGCAGCTTAAGGCAGGTTGGGGGCTACACCTTC. Translated, it gives CASSLRQVGGYTF. The V and J genes are TRBV13 and TRBJ1-2; D gene unclear. Germline-derived CDR1 and CDR2 are PRHDT and FYEKMQ (reference sequence). The CDR3 has 13 amino acids. V shed 2 bases and J shed 8 bases, with 12 bases lying between them.